This T cell receptor beta chain was captured by sequencing in a study of post-analysis software for immune sequencing data. Overall study findings and caveats: Four or five TRBV segments, TRBV5-6, TRBV5-1 and TRBV20-1 among them, were found more frequent in patients than controls.

The CDR3 length is 15 residues. With 5 bases clipped from V and 8 bases from J, the junction kept 9 bases outside the gene matches. Germline V gene sequence: CDR1 MNHEY, CDR2 SVGAGI. Each TCR beta cDNA library carried unique molecular identifiers. The source material, roughly 0.9 to 11 million T cells, gave rise to 450,000 to 550,000 cDNA molecules. Each CDR3 protein gets one entry after TCRdb re-called the PCR reads with MiXCR. This sample carries hundreds of thousands of distinct CDR3 sequences, approximately 30% of them seen once, and the ten largest clones take 0.56%. Comments on this clonotype: Its target is unknown.

This receptor was taken from a girl between 5 and 17 years old with multiple sclerosis. The rearrangement uses TRBV6-5 and TRBJ1-4, with TRBD1 identical over 9 bases. Sequenced: blood. The CDR3 spells CASSKTGGYGEKLFF. DNA of the CDR3: TGTGCCAGCAGTAAAACAGGGGGCTACGGGGAAAAACTGTTTTTT.